These 29 T cell receptor beta chains were all obtained from the same sample, sequenced in a study of blood T cell repertoires in COVID-19. Clones were sequenced by immunoSEQ multiplex PCR, and TCRdb holds only the in-frame ones, with some missing. The table includes just under 90,000 clones, around 72% detected once. The sample comprised peripheral blood. The origin of the receptors is a woman at least 80 years old with acute or convalescent COVID-19.

The V and J genes are TRBV25-1 and TRBJ2-3; the D gene is possibly TRBD1 (5 bases). CDR1 and CDR2 from the germline V gene are MGHDK and SYGVNS. V lost 7 bases to trimming and J lost 6 bases, with 8 bases between them. This CDR3 has 11 amino acids. Here the CDR3 reads CASTDMDTQYF. CDR3 nucleotides: TGTGCCAGCACGGACATGGATACGCAGTATTTT.

This clone was counted between two and nine times. The chain employs TRBV3-1 (or the pseudogene TRBV3-2) and TRBJ1-2; perhaps TRBD1 as D (5 bases). Trimming left V 3 bases short and J 4 bases short, with 12 bases between. The V gene's germline CDR1 is LGHDT and CDR2 YNNKEL (reference sequence). This CDR3 comprises 14 residues. CDR3 nucleotide sequence: TGTGCCAGCAGCCAGAGCCAGGGTAGCTATGGCTACACCTTC. This codes for CASSQSQGSYGYTF.

As to this clone: The junction departs from germline at one end; a sequencing error may be responsible. The chain recombines TRBV19 with TRBJ1-1; TRBD1 aligns across 7 bases. From germline, CDR1 is LNHDA and CDR2 SQIVND (reference sequence). CDR3 size: 13 residues. CDR3 protein: CASSITDKGTVVF. As DNA, the CDR3 is TGTGCCAGTAGTATAACGGACAAGGGGACAGTCGTTTTT.

In its sample, this clone was seen a few times. One end of the junction varies from germline; a read error may be responsible. The chain has TRBV28 and TRBJ1-2; perhaps TRBD1 as D (6 bases). The CDR3 has 12 residues. CDR1 is MDHEN and CDR2 is SYDVKM in the germline V gene. DNA for the CDR3: TGTGCCAGCAGTTTAGGTGACAGGACCCCTTCCTTC. This sequence encodes CASSLGDRTPSF.

The chain joins TRBV5-1 to TRBJ1-4, with 9 nucleotides matching TRBD1. Trimming at V came to 4 bases and at J to 8 bases, leaving 6 bases not matched to a gene. The CDR3 length is 14 residues. Germline CDR1 SGHRS, CDR2 YFSETQ. CDR3 in amino acids: CASSRGQGEEKLFF. The CDR3 DNA reads TGCGCCAGCAGCCGGGGACAGGGCGAGGAAAAACTGTTTTTT.

This clone came up a few times. V gene TRBV6-6 combines with J gene TRBJ2-6; D gene uncertain. V was cut by 2 bases and J by 0 bases, with 8 bases left in between. The CDR3 contains 16 residues. Germline V CDR1 and CDR2: MNHNY, SVGAGI (reference sequence). CDR3 in DNA: TGTGCCAGCAGTTACGGGCCCCTCTCTGGGGCCAACGTCCTGACTTTC. It encodes CASSYGPLSGANVLTF.

In DNA form, the CDR3 reads TGTGCCAGCAGGACAGGGTGGGATTCCACTGAAGCTTTCTTT. Translated, it gives CASRTGWDSTEAFF. The V and J genes are TRBV6-5 and TRBJ1-1; 7 nucleotides match TRBD1. The trim removed 6 bases at V and 4 bases at J, leaving 8 bases unmatched. Germline CDR1 and CDR2: MNHEY and SVGAGI. The CDR3 has 14 residues.

The rearrangement uses TRBV18 and TRBJ1-4; D uncertain. Deletions cut 6 bases from V and 5 bases from J, with 10 bases between. The CDR3 is 13 amino acids. The V gene's germline CDR1 is KGHSH and CDR2 LQKENI. The CDR3 coding sequence is TGTGCCAGCTCCCCTGCCCTAAATGAAAAACTGTTTTTT. It is translated as CASSPALNEKLFF.

This clone was detected only a few times. The rearrangement uses TRBV7-2 and TRBJ2-5; D possibly corresponds to TRBD2 (6 bases). With 1 base removed from V and 0 bases from J, the gap between germline ends came to 9 bases. The CDR3 is 15 residues long. In germline, CDR1 is SGHTA, CDR2 FQGNSA. The CDR3 protein is CASSLDRGNQETQYF. The CDR3 nucleotides read TGTGCCAGCAGCTTAGATCGGGGGAACCAAGAGACCCAGTACTTC.

This sequence joins TRBV18 and TRBJ1-1; 8 positions match TRBD1. Germline V gene sequence: CDR1 KGHSH, CDR2 LQKENI. The CDR3 extends over 15 amino acids. The trim removed 4 bases at V and 3 bases at J, leaving 7 bases unmatched. The CDR3 protein is CASSLQGASDTEAFF. DNA for the CDR3: TGTGCCAGCTCACTTCAGGGGGCCTCGGACACTGAAGCTTTCTTT.

The J gene is TRBJ1-1, the V gene TRBV7-2, with a tentative D call TRBD1 (6 bases). The germline V gene has CDR1 SGHTA and CDR2 FQGNSA. V was trimmed by 7 bases and J by 1 base, leaving 13 bases between them. The CDR3 consists of 14 residues. DNA of the CDR3: TGTGCCAGCACCCCGGGACAAACGAACACTGAAGCTTTCTTT. It codes for CASTPGQTNTEAFF.

The CDR3 reads CASSKDWDRGLKETQYF. The DNA of the CDR3 is TGTGCCAGTAGTAAGGATTGGGACAGGGGGCTTAAAGAGACCCAGTACTTC. The rearrangement uses TRBV19 and TRBJ2-5, with 12 bases lining up with TRBD1. Germline assignment: CDR1 LNHDA and CDR2 SQIVND (reference sequence). This CDR3 is 17 amino acids long. V shed 4 bases, J shed 3 bases, and the junction held 9 bases outside the gene matches.

The table lists this clone with a count of one. The chain couples TRBV3-1 (or the pseudogene TRBV3-2) to TRBJ2-5; D is perhaps TRBD1 (6 bases). In germline, CDR1 is LGHDT, CDR2 YNNKEL (reference sequence). V lost 1 base to trimming and J lost 1 base, with 10 bases between them. This CDR3 is built from 15 residues. CDR3 residues: CASSQGGRIQETQYF. The CDR3 DNA follows: TGTGCCAGCAGCCAAGGGGGGCGGATCCAAGAGACCCAGTACTTC.

The rearrangement links TRBV5-1 to TRBJ1-1; D may be TRBD1 (6 bases). Looked up from germline, CDR1 is SGHRS and CDR2 is YFSETQ. The CDR3 extends over 15 amino acids. Trimming took off 2 bases at V and 1 base at J, with 12 bases between the two ends. The CDR3 loop is CASSLTGSANTEAFF. In DNA form, the CDR3 reads TGCGCCAGCAGCTTAACAGGGTCGGCGAACACTGAAGCTTTCTTT.

Only one count was recorded for this clone. The V call is TRBV11-3, the J call TRBJ2-1; 7 nucleotides match TRBD2. The CDR3 covers 15 residues. In germline, CDR1 is SGHNT, CDR2 YENEEA. V shed 2 bases and J 7 bases; nucleotides not matched to a gene: 8. CDR3 protein: CASSLSAGFLNEQFF. For the CDR3, the DNA is TGTGCCAGCAGCTTATCAGCGGGGTTTTTAAATGAGCAGTTCTTC.

The rearrangement links TRBV18 to TRBJ1-1; no firm D call. There are 17 residues in the CDR3. Germline lookup yields CDR1 KGHSH and CDR2 LQKENI. The V and J ends lost 2 bases and 4 bases respectively, with 20 bases between them. CDR3 in DNA: TGTGCCAGCTCACCAGGTCAGGTTGGGTTGTATTCCACTGAAGCTTTCTTT. Translated, it gives CASSPGQVGLYSTEAFF.

The chain joins TRBV5-1 to TRBJ2-3; 8 nucleotides align to TRBD1. After removal of 4 bases from V and 2 bases from J, the junction contained 6 bases not matched to a gene. The germline V gene has CDR1 SGHRS and CDR2 YFSETQ. This CDR3 contains 15 residues. The CDR3 spells CASSLQDRDTDTQYF. CDR3 in DNA: TGCGCCAGCAGCCTCCAGGACAGGGACACAGATACGCAGTATTTT.

The J gene is TRBJ2-1, the V gene TRBV7-3; TRBD2 matches at 12 bases. This CDR3 contains 15 residues. Trimming at V came to 7 bases and at J to 4 bases, leaving 5 bases not matched to a gene. Germline assignment: CDR1 SGHTA and CDR2 FQGTGA. The CDR3, as DNA: TGTGCCAGCACCCCGACTAGCGGGGGATACAATGAGCAGTTCTTC. Its translation is CASTPTSGGYNEQFF.

The rearrangement links TRBV6-5 to TRBJ1-1, with 7 bases lining up with TRBD1. V was pared by 6 bases and J by 5 bases, with 6 bases of the junction left unmatched. This CDR3 spans 13 amino acids. CDR1 MNHEY and CDR2 SVGAGI come from the germline V gene. The CDR3 DNA sequence: TGTGCCAGCAGCTCGGACAGGAGGACTGAAGCTTTCTTT. Protein: CASSSDRRTEAFF.

This clone has only a few counts. This chain connects TRBV4-1 to TRBJ1-4; 9 nucleotides line up with TRBD1. Germline V gene data show CDR1 as MGHRA and CDR2 as YSYEKL. Losses at the gene ends were 1 base for V and 8 bases for J; bases not matched to a gene: 5. The CDR3 runs to 15 residues. CDR3 residues: CASSQVGTGREKLFF. CDR3 in DNA: TGCGCCAGCAGCCAAGTGGGGACAGGGCGAGAAAAACTGTTTTTT.

A single count supports this clone. The gene calls are TRBV9 and TRBJ1-1; 12 positions match TRBD1. CDR1 and CDR2 from the germline V gene are SGDLS and YYNGEE. The CDR3 is 15 residues long. J lost 1 base, V lost 5 bases, and 3 bases had no gene match. The CDR3 sequence: CASSGTGGGNTEAFF. The DNA for the CDR3 is TGTGCCAGCAGTGGGACAGGGGGCGGGAACACTGAAGCTTTCTTT.

This clone was seen a handful of times. This sequence joins TRBV2 and TRBJ1-1; possible D gene TRBD1, 6 bases. V was pared by 3 bases and J by 1 base, with 15 bases between. There are 16 residues in the CDR3. CDR1 and CDR2 (germline): SNHLY, FYNNEI. As DNA, the CDR3 is TGTGCCAGCAGTGATGATGTCTGGACAGAGAACACTGAAGCTTTCTTT. It yields the protein CASSDDVWTENTEAFF.

This chain uses TRBV2 with TRBJ2-7; D ambiguous. There are 14 residues in the CDR3. The V gene's germline CDR1 is SNHLY and CDR2 FYNNEI. V lost 4 bases and J 7 bases, leaving 17 bases between the germline ends. The CDR3 loop reads CASSARSDSWEQYF. For the CDR3, the DNA is TGTGCCAGCAGTGCTAGGTCCGACTCATGGGAGCAGTACTTC.

This clone was picked up a small number of times. The rearrangement joins TRBV28 to TRBJ1-6, with a tentative D call TRBD1 (6 bases). CDR1 MDHEN and CDR2 SYDVKM come from the germline V gene. V was clipped by 4 bases and J by 6 bases, with 13 bases between them. This CDR3 spans 15 amino acids. CDR3 amino acids: CASSSPGRGNSPLHF. CDR3 DNA sequence: TGTGCCAGCAGTTCACCCGGCAGGGGTAATTCACCCCTCCACTTT.

The CDR3 DNA reads TGTGCCAGCACCACAGGGGGTAATTCACCCCTCCACTTT. This translates into CASTTGGNSPLHF. The genes are TRBV5-4 and TRBJ1-6, with TRBD1 matching over 8 bases. Losses at the gene ends were 6 bases for V and 6 bases for J; bases not matched to a gene: 2. CDR3 length: 13 residues. The germline V gene encodes CDR1 SGHNT and CDR2 YYREEE (reference sequence).

This sequence joins TRBV2 and TRBJ2-2, with 11 positions matching TRBD2. The CDR3 runs 18 residues. CDR1 is SNHLY, CDR2 FYNNEI, per germline. With 6 bases clipped from V and 4 bases from J, the junction kept 13 bases outside the gene matches. This CDR3 reads CASSPSPGLAVFTGELFF. As DNA, the CDR3 is TGTGCCAGCAGCCCCTCTCCGGGACTAGCGGTCTTCACCGGGGAGCTGTTTTTT. The variable domain in full, completed from reference TRBV2 and TRBJ2-2, reads EPEVTQTPSHQVTQMGQEVILRCVPISNHLYFYWYRQILGQKVEFLVSFYNNEISEKSEIFDDQFSVERPDGSNFTLKIRSTKLEDSAMYFCASSPSPGLAVFTGELFFGEGSRLTVL.

This chain joins TRBV5-6 and TRBJ2-3; 11 nucleotides align to TRBD2. With V trimmed by 0 bases and J by 6 bases, 3 bases remained unmatched. Germline loops: CDR1 SGHDT, CDR2 YYEEEE. The CDR3 sequence is 15 residues long. CDR3 DNA sequence: TGTGCCAGCAGCTTGGGACTAGCGGGGCCGGATACGCAGTATTTT. Translation gives CASSLGLAGPDTQYF.

This clone was seen more than once but under ten times. This chain connects TRBV2 to TRBJ2-3; 13 nucleotides agree with TRBD2. The CDR3 sequence is 15 residues long. Germline V gene lookup returns CDR1 SNHLY and CDR2 FYNNEI. The J segment lost 6 bases and the V segment lost 6 bases, leaving 6 bases of the junction unmatched. The CDR3, as DNA: TGTGCCAGCAGGGGGACTAGCGGGGCGGGGGATACGCAGTATTTT. This encodes CASRGTSGAGDTQYF.

This chain links TRBV6-5 with TRBJ1-4; D unresolved. CDR1 is MNHEY, CDR2 SVGAGI, per germline. This CDR3 comprises 13 residues. V was pared by 6 bases and J by 7 bases, with 12 bases between. The CDR3 nucleotides are TGTGCCAGCAGGGACCCCCGGGGTGAAAAACTGTTTTTT. Its protein product is CASRDPRGEKLFF.